The 8 T cell receptor beta chains presented below share a single source sample, sequenced in a study of glioma-infiltrating T cells (dated by TCRdb to the mid-2010s). Sequencing instrument: Illumina MiSeq. TCR alpha and beta CDR3 regions were amplified with the iRepertoire nested amplicon-rescue multiplex PCR (arm-PCR) platform from RNA. In-frame beta chains were kept once TCRdb had trimmed the public reads at Q25 with fastp and called clones with MiXCR. Each entry merges the rows of one CDR3 protein and shows their most common DNA and genes. Counted in this sample were fewer than 55,000 distinct CDR3 sequences; 20% to 25% of them appeared once. The ten largest clones take up more than 5.5% of the sample. Sequenced input: glioma tissue, nonneoplastic brain tissue, or PBMCs (not recorded which). The receptors here all came from a human donor with low-grade glioma or glioblastoma, undergoing nonglioma brain surgery, or in good health (not recorded which).

This clonotype came up a few times. This rearrangement joins TRBV18 to TRBJ2-6, with unresolved D. V lost 3 bases to trimming and J lost 6 bases, with 9 bases between them. The CDR3 covers 14 residues. Germline V gene data show CDR1 as KGHSH and CDR2 as LQKENI. CDR3 residues: CASSPTPSANVLTF. CDR3 nucleotides: TGTGCCAGCTCACCGACTCCGTCGGCCAACGTCCTGACTTTC.

With regard to this clonotype: A much larger clone differs from this one at a single base, so this may be a read error. This chain uses TRBV10-3 with TRBJ1-6, with a weak D call TRBD1 (6 bases). CDR3 length: 13 amino acids. Trimming took off 6 bases at V and 6 bases at J, with 9 bases between the two ends. Germline values: CDR1 ENHRY, CDR2 SYGVKD. DNA for the CDR3: TGTGCCATCAGGGGGGGCCTTAATTCACCCCTCCACTTT. It is translated as CAIRGGLNSPLHF.

This clonotype showed up many times. The chain has TRBV20-1 and TRBJ1-1, with TRBD1 matching over 9 bases. Trimming at V came to 5 bases and at J to 5 bases, leaving 9 bases not matched to a gene. Germline loops: CDR1 DFQATT, CDR2 SNEGSKA (reference sequence). The CDR3 length is 14 residues. Here the CDR3 reads CSAAQTGGGTEAFF. DNA of the CDR3: TGCAGTGCTGCCCAGACAGGGGGGGGGACTGAAGCTTTCTTT.

As for this clonotype: A single base separates this from a much larger clone, so it may be a read error. The chain is built from TRBV20-1 and TRBJ1-1; D unclear. CDR1 and CDR2 (germline): DFQATT, SNEGSKA (reference sequence). The CDR3 sequence is 11 residues long. For the CDR3, the DNA is TGCAGTGCTAGACGCGTAAACGAAGTTTTCTTT. Translation: CSARRVNEVFF.

This clonotype was observed at least ten times. The V call is TRBV20-1, the J call TRBJ1-2, with 7 bases fitting TRBD1. Looked up from germline, CDR1 is DFQATT and CDR2 is SNEGSKA (reference sequence). V shed 4 bases, J shed 4 bases, and the junction held 3 bases outside the gene matches. The CDR3 is 12 amino acids. CDR3 sequence: CSAIGTVYGYTF. DNA of the CDR3: TGCAGTGCTATAGGGACAGTCTATGGCTACACCTTC.

A remark on this clonotype: Being one base from a much bigger clone, this may be a read error. The chain joins TRBV7-2 to TRBJ2-2, with 8 bases aligning to TRBD1. This CDR3 has 18 amino acids. Germline CDR1 and CDR2: SGHTA and FQGNSA. Unmatched junction bases numbered 11, after V lost 1 base and J lost 4 bases. CDR3 sequence: CASSLVGQGRQGTGELFF. The DNA for the CDR3 is TGTGCCAGCAGCTTAGTAGGACAGGGCCGGCAAGGCACCGGGGAGCTGTTTTTT.

This clonotype was counted at least ten times. The chain carries TRBV7-9 and TRBJ1-1; D possibly corresponds to TRBD1 (6 bases). Trimming took off 3 bases at V and 7 bases at J, with 9 bases between the two ends. Germline CDR1 is SEHNR and CDR2 is FQNEAQ (reference sequence). The CDR3 loop spans 12 amino acids. In DNA, the CDR3 is TGTGCCAGCAGCTTGGGGACAAGTGAAGCTTTCTTT. As protein: CASSLGTSEAFF.

This clonotype occurred many times. This rearrangement joins TRBV6-2 or TRBV6-3 to TRBJ2-6, with a weak D call TRBD1 (5 bases). The CDR3 extends over 19 amino acids. V lost 1 base, J lost 0 bases, and 16 bases lay in between. The germline gives CDR1 MNHEY, CDR2 SVGEGT. The CDR3 protein is CASSYLSRVAISGANVLTF. In DNA form, the CDR3 reads TGTGCCAGCAGTTACTTGAGCAGGGTGGCGATCTCTGGGGCCAACGTCCTGACTTTC.